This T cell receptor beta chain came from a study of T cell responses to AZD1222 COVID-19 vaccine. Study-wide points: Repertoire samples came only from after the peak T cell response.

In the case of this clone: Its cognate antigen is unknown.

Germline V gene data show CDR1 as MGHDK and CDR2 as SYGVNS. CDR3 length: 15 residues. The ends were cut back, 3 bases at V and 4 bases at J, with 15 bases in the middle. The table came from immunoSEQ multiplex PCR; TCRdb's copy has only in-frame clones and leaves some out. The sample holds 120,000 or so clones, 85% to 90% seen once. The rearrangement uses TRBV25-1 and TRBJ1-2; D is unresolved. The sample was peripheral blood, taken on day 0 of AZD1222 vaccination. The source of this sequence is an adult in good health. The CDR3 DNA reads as TGTGCCAGCAGTGATCCAACACGATCCTCCTATGGCTACACCTTC. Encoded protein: CASSDPTRSSYGYTF.